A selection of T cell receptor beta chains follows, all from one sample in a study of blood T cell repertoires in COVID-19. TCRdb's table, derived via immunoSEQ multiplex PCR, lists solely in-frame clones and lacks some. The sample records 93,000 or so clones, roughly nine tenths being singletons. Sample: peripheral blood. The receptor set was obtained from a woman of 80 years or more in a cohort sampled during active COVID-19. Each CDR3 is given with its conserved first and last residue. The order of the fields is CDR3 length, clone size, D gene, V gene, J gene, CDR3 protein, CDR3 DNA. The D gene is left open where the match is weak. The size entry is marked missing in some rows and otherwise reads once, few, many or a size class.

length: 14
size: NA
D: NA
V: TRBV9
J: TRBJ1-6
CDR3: CASSEDISPSPLHF
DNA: TGTGCCAGCAGCGAGGACATAAGTCCCTCACCCCTCCACTTT

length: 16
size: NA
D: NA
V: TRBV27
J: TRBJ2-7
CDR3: CASTLRGALSSYEQYF
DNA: TGTGCCAGCACCCTCCGGGGGGCCTTGAGCTCCTACGAGCAGTACTTC

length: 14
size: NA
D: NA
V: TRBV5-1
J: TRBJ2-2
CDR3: CASSPGHNTGELFF
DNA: TGCGCCAGCAGCCCCGGACACAACACCGGGGAGCTGTTTTTT

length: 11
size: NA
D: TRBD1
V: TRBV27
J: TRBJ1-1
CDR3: CASLRRGFAFF
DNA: TGTGCCAGCCTACGCAGGGGGTTTGCTTTCTTT

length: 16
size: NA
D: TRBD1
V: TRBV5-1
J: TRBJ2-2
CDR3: CASSLGQETQAGELFF
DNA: TGCGCCAGCAGCCTCGGACAGGAAACCCAGGCCGGGGAGCTGTTTTTT

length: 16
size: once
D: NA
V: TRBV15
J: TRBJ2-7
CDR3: CATSRGGGGATYEQYF
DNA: TGTGCCACCAGCAGAGGGGGGGGCGGGGCCACCTACGAGCAGTACTTC

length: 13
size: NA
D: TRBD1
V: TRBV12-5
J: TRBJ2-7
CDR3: CASGPGTGSEQYF
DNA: TGTGCTAGTGGACCCGGGACAGGATCCGAGCAGTACTTC

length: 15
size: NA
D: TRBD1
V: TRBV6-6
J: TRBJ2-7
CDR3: CASSLDRVGIYEQYF
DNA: TGTGCCAGCAGTCTAGACAGGGTAGGGATCTACGAGCAGTACTTC

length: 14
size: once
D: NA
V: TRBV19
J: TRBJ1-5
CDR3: CASSPGQGNQPQHF
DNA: TGTGCCAGTAGCCCAGGGCAGGGGAATCAGCCCCAGCATTTT

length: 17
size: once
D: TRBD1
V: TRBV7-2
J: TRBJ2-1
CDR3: CASSFPTGTGDYNEQFF
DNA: TGTGCCAGCAGCTTCCCTACCGGGACAGGGGACTACAATGAGCAGTTCTTC

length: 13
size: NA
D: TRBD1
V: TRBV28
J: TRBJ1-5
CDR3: CASRRDSLQPQHF
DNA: TGTGCCAGCAGGCGGGACAGCTTGCAGCCCCAGCATTTT

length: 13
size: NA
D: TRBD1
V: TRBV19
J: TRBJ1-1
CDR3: CASSVNRGTEAFF
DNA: TGTGCCAGTAGTGTAAACAGGGGCACTGAAGCTTTCTTT

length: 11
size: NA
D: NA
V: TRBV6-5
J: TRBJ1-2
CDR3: CASSPPYGYTF
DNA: TGTGCCAGCAGTCCTCCCTATGGCTACACCTTC

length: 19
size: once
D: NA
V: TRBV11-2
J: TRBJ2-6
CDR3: CASSPPTRGVHSGANVLTF
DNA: TGTGCCAGCAGCCCTCCTACCAGGGGCGTTCACTCTGGGGCCAACGTCCTGACTTTC

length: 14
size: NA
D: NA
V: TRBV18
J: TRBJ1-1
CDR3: CASSPMAEFTEAFF
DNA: TGTGCCAGCTCACCGATGGCAGAATTCACTGAAGCTTTCTTT

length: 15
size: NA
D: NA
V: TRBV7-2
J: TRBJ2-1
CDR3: CASRFSVGPLNEQFF
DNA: TGTGCCAGCAGGTTTAGCGTTGGTCCCCTCAATGAGCAGTTCTTC

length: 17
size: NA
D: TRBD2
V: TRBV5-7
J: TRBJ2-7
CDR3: CASSLGLAGGPLLEQYF
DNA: TGTGCCAGCAGCTTGGGACTAGCGGGTGGGCCCCTCTTGGAGCAGTACTTC

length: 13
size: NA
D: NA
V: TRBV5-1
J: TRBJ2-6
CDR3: CASLEAGANVLTF
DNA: TGCGCCAGCCTAGAAGCTGGGGCCAACGTCCTGACTTTC

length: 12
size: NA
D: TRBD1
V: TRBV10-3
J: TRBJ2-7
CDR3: CAIQGADYEQYF
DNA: TGTGCCATACAGGGGGCGGACTACGAGCAGTACTTC

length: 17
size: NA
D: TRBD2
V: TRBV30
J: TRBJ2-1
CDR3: CAWDEFSGGISAGEQFF
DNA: TGTGCCTGGGACGAATTCAGCGGGGGTATATCCGCGGGTGAGCAGTTCTTC

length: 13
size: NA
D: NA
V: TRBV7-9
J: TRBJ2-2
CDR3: CASSYTSTGELFF
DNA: TGTGCCAGCAGCTATACGAGCACCGGGGAGCTGTTTTTT

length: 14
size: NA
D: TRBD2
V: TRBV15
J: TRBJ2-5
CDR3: CATATSGSGETQYF
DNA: TGTGCCACCGCGACTAGCGGGAGTGGAGAGACCCAGTACTTC

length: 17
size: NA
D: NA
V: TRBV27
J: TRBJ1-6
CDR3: CASSLTGRRTYNSPLHF
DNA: TGTGCCAGCAGTTTAACGGGAAGGCGCACCTATAATTCGCCCCTCCACTTT

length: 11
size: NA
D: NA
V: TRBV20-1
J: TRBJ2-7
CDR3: CSASVQNEQYF
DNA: TGCAGTGCTAGTGTGCAGAACGAGCAGTACTTC

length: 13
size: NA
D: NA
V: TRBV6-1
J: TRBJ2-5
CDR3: CASSEGAGPLQYF
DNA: TGTGCCAGCAGTGAAGGCGCGGGCCCCCTTCAGTACTTC

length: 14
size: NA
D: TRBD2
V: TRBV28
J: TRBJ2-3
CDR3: CALAGGTSTDTQYF
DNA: TGTGCCTTAGCGGGAGGCACTAGCACAGATACGCAGTATTTT

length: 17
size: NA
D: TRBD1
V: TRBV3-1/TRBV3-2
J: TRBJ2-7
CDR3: CASSQAIDGTGAYEQYF
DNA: TGTGCCAGCAGCCAAGCCATAGATGGGACAGGGGCCTACGAGCAGTACTTC

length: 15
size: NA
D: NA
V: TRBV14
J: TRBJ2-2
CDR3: CASSQATAYTGELFF
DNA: TGTGCCAGCAGCCAAGCGACAGCTTACACCGGGGAGCTGTTTTTT

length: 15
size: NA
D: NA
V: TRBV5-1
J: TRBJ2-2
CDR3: CASSLTRGDTGELFF
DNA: TGCGCCAGCAGCTTGACCAGGGGGGACACCGGGGAGCTGTTTTTT

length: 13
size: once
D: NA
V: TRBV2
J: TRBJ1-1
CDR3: CASPGGQGTEAFF
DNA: TGTGCCAGCCCTGGGGGTCAGGGGACTGAAGCTTTCTTT